This TCR beta chain was captured by sequencing in a study of technical replicates of blood from several donors. Here immunoSEQ multiplex PCR was the method, and the copy in TCRdb shows in-frame clones only, minus some. This sample has tens of thousands of clones, with 96% found just once. This CDR3 contains 14 residues. Trimming left V 0 bases short and J 1 base short, with 8 bases between. CDR1 and CDR2 (germline): SGDLS, YYNGEE. The sequence was obtained from a human donor in good health. The V call is TRBV9, the J call TRBJ2-7; D gene uncertain. The specimen sequenced was T cells isolated from PBMCs. CDR3 sequence: CASSVASGSYEQYF. The CDR3, as DNA: TGTGCCAGCAGCGTAGCATCGGGTTCCTACGAGCAGTACTTC.